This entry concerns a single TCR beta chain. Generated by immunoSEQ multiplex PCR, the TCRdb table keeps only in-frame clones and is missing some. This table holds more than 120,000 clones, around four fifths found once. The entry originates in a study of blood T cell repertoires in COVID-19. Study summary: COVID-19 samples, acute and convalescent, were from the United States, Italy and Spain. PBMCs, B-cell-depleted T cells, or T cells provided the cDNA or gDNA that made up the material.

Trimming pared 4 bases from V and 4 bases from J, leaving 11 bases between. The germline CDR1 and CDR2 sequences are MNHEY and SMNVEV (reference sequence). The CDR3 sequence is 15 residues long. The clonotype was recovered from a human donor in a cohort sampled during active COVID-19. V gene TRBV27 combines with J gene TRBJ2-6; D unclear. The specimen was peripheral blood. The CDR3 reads CASSSRQRGANVLTF. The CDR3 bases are TGTGCCAGCAGTTCACGACAAAGAGGGGCCAACGTCCTGACTTTC.